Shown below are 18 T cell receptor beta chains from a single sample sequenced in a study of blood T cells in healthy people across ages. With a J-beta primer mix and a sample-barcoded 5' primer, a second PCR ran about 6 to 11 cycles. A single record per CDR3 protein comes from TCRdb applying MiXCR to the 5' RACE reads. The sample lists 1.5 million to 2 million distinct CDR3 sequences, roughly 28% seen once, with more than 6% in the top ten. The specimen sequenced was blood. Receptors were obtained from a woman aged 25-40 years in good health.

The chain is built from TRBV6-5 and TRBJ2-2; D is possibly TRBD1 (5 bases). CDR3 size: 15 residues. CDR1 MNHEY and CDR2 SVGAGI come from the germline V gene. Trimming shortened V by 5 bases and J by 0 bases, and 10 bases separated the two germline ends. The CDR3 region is CASSRTPTNTGELFF. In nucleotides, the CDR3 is TGTGCCAGCAGTCGGACACCCACGAACACCGGGGAGCTGTTTTTT.

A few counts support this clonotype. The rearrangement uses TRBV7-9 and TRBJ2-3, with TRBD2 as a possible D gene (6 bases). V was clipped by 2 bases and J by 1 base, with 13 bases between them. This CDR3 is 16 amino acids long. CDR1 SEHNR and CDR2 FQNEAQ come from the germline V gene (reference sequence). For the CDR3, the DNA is TGTGCCAGCAGCTTAAATGGCCAGCGGGGCACAGATACGCAGTATTTT. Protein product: CASSLNGQRGTDTQYF.

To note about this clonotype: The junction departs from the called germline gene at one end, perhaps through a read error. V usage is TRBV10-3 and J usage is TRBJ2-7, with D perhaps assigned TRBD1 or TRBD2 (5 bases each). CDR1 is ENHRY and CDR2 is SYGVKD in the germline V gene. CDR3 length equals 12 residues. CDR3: CATGSGRDEQYF. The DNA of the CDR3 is TGCGCCACCGGATCAGGGCGGGACGAGCAGTACTTC.

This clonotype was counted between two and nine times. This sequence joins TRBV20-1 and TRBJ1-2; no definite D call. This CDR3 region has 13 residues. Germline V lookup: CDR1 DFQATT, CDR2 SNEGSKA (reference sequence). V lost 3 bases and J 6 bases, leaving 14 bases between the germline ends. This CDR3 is CSASEAPSDGYTF. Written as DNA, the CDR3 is TGCAGTGCTAGCGAGGCACCATCGGATGGCTACACCTTC.

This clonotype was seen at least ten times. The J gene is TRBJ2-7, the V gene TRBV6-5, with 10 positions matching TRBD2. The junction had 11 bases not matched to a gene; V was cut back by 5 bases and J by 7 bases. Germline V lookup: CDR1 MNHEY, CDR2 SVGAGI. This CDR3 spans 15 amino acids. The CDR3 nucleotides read TGTGCCAGCAGTCGAAGGACTAGCGGATCATTGGAGCAGTACTTC. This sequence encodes CASSRRTSGSLEQYF.

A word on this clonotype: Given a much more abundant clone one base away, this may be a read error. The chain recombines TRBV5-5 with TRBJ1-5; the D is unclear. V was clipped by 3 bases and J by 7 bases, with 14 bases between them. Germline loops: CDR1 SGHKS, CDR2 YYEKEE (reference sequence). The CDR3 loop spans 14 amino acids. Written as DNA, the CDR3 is TGTGCCAGCAGCTGGGCCAGTACGAGACAGCCCCAGCATTTT. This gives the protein CASSWASTRQPQHF.

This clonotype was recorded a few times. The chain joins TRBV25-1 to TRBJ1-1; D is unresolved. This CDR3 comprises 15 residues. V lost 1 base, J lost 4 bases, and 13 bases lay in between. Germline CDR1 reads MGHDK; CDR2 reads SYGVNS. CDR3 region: CASSESHGHGTEAFF. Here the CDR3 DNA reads TGTGCCAGCAGTGAATCCCACGGCCATGGCACTGAAGCTTTCTTT.

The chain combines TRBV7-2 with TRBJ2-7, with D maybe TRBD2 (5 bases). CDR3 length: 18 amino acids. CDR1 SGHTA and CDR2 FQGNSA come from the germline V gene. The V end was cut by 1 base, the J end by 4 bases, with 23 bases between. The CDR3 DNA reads TGTGCCAGCAGCTTAGATGGCGGGCCCGCGGCAGGCTTGTACGAGCAGTACTTC. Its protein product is CASSLDGGPAAGLYEQYF.

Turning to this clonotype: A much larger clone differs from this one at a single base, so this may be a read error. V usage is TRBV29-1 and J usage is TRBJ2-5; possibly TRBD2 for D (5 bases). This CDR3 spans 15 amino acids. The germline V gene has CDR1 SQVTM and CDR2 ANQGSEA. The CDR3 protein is CSVERRAKVDNEHFF. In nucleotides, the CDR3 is TGCAGCGTTGAAAGGCGGGCCAAGGTCGACAATGAGCATTTCTTC.

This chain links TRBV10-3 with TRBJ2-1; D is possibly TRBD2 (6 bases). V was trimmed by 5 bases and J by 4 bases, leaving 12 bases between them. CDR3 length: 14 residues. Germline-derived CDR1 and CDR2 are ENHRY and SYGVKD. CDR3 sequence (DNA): TGTGCCATCAGTCGGGAGTTCGCATACAATGAGCAGTTCTTC. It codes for CAISREFAYNEQFF.

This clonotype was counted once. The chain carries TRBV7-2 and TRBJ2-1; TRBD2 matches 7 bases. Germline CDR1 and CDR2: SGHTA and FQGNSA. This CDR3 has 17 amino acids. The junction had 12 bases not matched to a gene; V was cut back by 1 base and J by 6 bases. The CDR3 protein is CASSLVAGLTGVNEQFF. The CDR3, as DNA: TGTGCCAGCAGCTTAGTGGCGGGACTAACGGGGGTCAATGAGCAGTTCTTC.

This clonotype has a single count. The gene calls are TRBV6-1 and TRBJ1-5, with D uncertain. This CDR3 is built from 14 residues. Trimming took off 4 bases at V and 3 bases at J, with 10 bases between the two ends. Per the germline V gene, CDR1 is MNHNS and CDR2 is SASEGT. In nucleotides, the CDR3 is TGTGCCAGCAGTGGCGGGGAGTACAATCAGCCCCAGCATTTT. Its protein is CASSGGEYNQPQHF.

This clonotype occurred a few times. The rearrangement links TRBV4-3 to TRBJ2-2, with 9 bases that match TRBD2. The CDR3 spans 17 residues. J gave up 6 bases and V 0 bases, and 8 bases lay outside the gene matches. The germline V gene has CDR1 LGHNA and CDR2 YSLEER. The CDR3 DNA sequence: TGCGCCAGCAGCCAAGATTTCCGGACTAGCGTTCCCGGGGAGCTGTTTTTT. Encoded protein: CASSQDFRTSVPGELFF.

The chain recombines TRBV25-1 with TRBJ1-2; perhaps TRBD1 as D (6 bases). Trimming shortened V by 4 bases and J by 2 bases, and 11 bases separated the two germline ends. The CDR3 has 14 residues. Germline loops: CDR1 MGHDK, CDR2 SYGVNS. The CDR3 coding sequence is TGTGCCAGCAGTGCCGGACAGTTCAACTATGGCTACACCTTC. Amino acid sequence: CASSAGQFNYGYTF.

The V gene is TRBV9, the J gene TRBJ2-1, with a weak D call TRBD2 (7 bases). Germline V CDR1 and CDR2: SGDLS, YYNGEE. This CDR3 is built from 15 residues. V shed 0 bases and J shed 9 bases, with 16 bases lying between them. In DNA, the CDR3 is TGTGCCAGCAGCGTAGGAGGGGGGGGTCCACCTGAGCAGTTCTTC. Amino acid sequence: CASSVGGGGPPEQFF. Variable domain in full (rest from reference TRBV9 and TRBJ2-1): DSGVTQTPKHLITATGQRVTLRCSPRSGDLSVYWYQQSLDQGLQFLIQYYNGEERAKGNILERFSAQQFPDLHSELNLSSLELGDSALYFCASSVGGGGPPEQFFGPGTRLTVL.

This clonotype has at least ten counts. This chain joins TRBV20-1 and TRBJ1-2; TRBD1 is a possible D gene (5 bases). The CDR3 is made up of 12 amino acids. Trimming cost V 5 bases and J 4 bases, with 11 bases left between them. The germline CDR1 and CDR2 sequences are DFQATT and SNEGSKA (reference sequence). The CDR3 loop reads CSAPGTAYGYTF. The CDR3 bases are TGCAGTGCTCCCGGGACTGCCTATGGCTACACCTTC.

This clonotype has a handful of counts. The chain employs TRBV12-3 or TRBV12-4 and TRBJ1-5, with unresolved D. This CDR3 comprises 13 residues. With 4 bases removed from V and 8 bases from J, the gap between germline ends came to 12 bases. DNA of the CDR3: TGTGCCAGCAGTTCAAGGGAAAGCAAGCCCCAGCATTTT. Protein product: CASSSRESKPQHF.

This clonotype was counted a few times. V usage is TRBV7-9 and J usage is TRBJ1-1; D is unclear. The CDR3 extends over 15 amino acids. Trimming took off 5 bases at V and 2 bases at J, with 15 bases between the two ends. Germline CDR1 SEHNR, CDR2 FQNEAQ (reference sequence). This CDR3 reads CASSQQRVVNTEAFF. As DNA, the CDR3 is TGTGCCAGCAGCCAGCAGAGGGTTGTCAACACTGAAGCTTTCTTT.